This T cell receptor beta chain was sequenced during a study of beta chain features in type 1 diabetes. Study-wide results and caveats: Fewer junction insertions and more nucleotide deletions appeared in type 1 diabetes patients. All four CD4+ subsets from Type 1 diabetes patients carried moderately but significantly shorter TCRB CDR3s.

The CDR3 extends over 15 amino acids. The germline V gene has CDR1 KGHSH and CDR2 LQKENI. With 2 bases removed from V and 5 bases from J, the gap between germline ends came to 13 bases. For this clone: Its antigen is currently unknown.

The authors sorted CD4+ naive, central memory, regulatory and stem cell-like memory cells via CD45RO/CCR7/CD25/CD127/CD95/CD27. Over 95% purity was reached by all sorted populations. All of the isolated RNA was reverse transcribed, so expressed TCRB transcripts were sequenced. Profiled with immunoSEQ multiplex PCR; TCRdb holds only in-frame clones, not every one. The sample lists approximately 600,000 clones; 12% were seen once. This chain connects TRBV18 to TRBJ2-1; perhaps TRBD1 as D (5 bases). The TCR was taken from a man aged 25 to 40 with type 1 diabetes. Material for sequencing was naive CD4+ T cells from blood. Here the CDR3 DNA reads TGTGCCAGCTCACCAACAAGGGGTGACGACAATGAGCAGTTCTTC. Its translation is CASSPTRGDDNEQFF.